These T cell receptor beta chains were read from a single sample in a study of cytomegalovirus exposure and HLA in healthy donors. The assay was immunoSEQ multiplex PCR, and TCRdb's table has in-frame clones only and misses some. In the table there are some 110,000 clones, around 80% of which are singletons. The sequenced sample was PBMCs. These receptors were taken from a woman in her thirties or forties in good health and CMV-seronegative. The conserved cysteine and the conserved F or W are not part of the CDR3 here.

length,J,V,CDR3
11,TRBJ2-5,TRBV6-5,ASRQHTQETQY
12,TRBJ1-5,TRBV19,ASMARQGNQPQH
13,TRBJ2-7,TRBV4-1,ASSQDERPNYEQY
12,TRBJ1-5,TRBV28,ASIGTWGSQPQH
15,TRBJ2-1,TRBV19,ASSRTGTSSTYNEQF
14,TRBJ1-1,TRBV19,ASSTLHRVRGTEAF
12,TRBJ2-3,TRBV30,AWRWGRGTDTQY
12,TRBJ1-4,TRBV5-6,ASSHGTGSEKLF
14,TRBJ2-1,TRBV19,ASSTGLAGVVDEQF
11,TRBJ2-5,TRBV7-3,ASSLMPGETQY
11,TRBJ2-1,TRBV14,ASSQEGLFGVF
14,TRBJ2-7,TRBV5-1,ASSNYQGVSSYEQY
11,TRBJ1-1,TRBV28,ASSFTGGTEAF
13,TRBJ2-1,TRBV5-1,ASSLTSEGYNEQF
14,TRBJ2-3,TRBV18,ASSDSNRGITDTQY
13,TRBJ2-1,TRBV27,ASSFEPRPYNEQF
10,TRBJ2-5,TRBV5-1,ASSLDAETQY
11,TRBJ1-2,TRBV4-3,ASSQDRGGGYT